Following are 9 T cell receptor beta chains from one sample sequenced in a study of T cell changes during pregnancy in multiple sclerosis. Generated by immunoSEQ multiplex PCR, the TCRdb table keeps only in-frame clones and is missing some. This table holds nearly 70,000 clones, around 92% found once. The sequenced sample was peripheral blood, obtained in the second trimester of pregnancy. The receptors come from a female donor in good health, enrolled as a control in a pregnancy study.

The J gene is TRBJ2-7, the V gene TRBV7-2; TRBD2 agrees at 11 bases. CDR3 length: 15 amino acids. V shed 3 bases, J shed 3 bases, and the junction held 4 bases outside the gene matches. Germline loops: CDR1 SGHTA, CDR2 FQGNSA. The CDR3 DNA reads as TGTGCCAGCAGCTTTCAGACTAGCGGGATCTACGAGCAGTACTTC. Its translation is CASSFQTSGIYEQYF. The full variable domain, rest sourced from reference TRBV7-2 and TRBJ2-7, is GAGVSQSPSNKVTEKGKDVELRCDPISGHTALYWYRQSLGQGLEFLIYFQGNSAPDKSGLPSDRFSAERTGGSVSTLTIQRTQQEDSAVYLCASSFQTSGIYEQYFGPGTRLTVT.

The V call is TRBV9, the J call TRBJ2-5, with TRBD1 matching over 10 bases. CDR1 and CDR2 from the germline V gene are SGDLS and YYNGEE. The ends lost 4 bases at V and 5 bases at J; junction bases unmatched: 11. CDR3 length: 16 amino acids. Here the CDR3 reads CASSTGQGVRGETQYF. CDR3 nucleotide sequence: TGTGCCAGCAGCACAGGACAGGGGGTCCGAGGGGAGACCCAGTACTTC.

The chain uses TRBV7-9 and TRBJ2-2; TRBD1 agrees at 7 bases. The CDR3 has 15 amino acids. Trimming at V came to 5 bases and at J to 6 bases, leaving 9 bases not matched to a gene. From germline, CDR1 is SEHNR and CDR2 FQNEAQ (reference sequence). DNA of the CDR3: TGTGCCAGCAGCCGCATTACAGGGGTGGCCGGGGAGCTGTTTTTT. Its translation: CASSRITGVAGELFF.

The CDR3 DNA reads as TGTGCCAGCAGCAAAGGACAGGACACTGAAGCTTTCTTT. It encodes CASSKGQDTEAFF. V and J are TRBV6-5 and TRBJ1-1; 7 nucleotides align to TRBD1. CDR3 length: 13 residues. Germline V CDR1 and CDR2: MNHEY, SVGAGI. Unmatched junction bases numbered 4, after V lost 6 bases and J lost 3 bases.

The gene calls are TRBV7-9 and TRBJ1-6; the D gene is possibly TRBD1 (5 bases). The CDR3 is 18 amino acids. Germline V gene sequence: CDR1 SEHNR, CDR2 FQNEAQ (reference sequence). Trimming took 4 bases from V and 7 from J, leaving 23 bases between them. CDR3 amino acids: CASSSAVSDSYPNSPLHF. The CDR3 coding sequence is TGTGCCAGCAGCTCCGCCGTTTCTGACAGCTATCCAAATTCACCCCTCCACTTT.

The gene calls are TRBV7-9 and TRBJ2-3, with 11 bases matching TRBD2. The germline gives CDR1 SEHNR, CDR2 FQNEAQ (reference sequence). V lost 4 bases, J lost 0 bases, and 9 bases stayed unmatched. The CDR3 spans 18 residues. The CDR3 region is CASSWTGTSGTSTDTQYF. The CDR3 DNA sequence: TGTGCCAGCAGCTGGACGGGGACTAGCGGAACTAGCACAGATACGCAGTATTTT.

In its sample, this clone was seen once. The chain employs TRBV27 and TRBJ2-7; TRBD2 is a possible D gene (6 bases). Germline CDR1 and CDR2: MNHEY and SMNVEV (reference sequence). V gave up 4 bases and J gave up 7 bases, with 20 bases separating them. CDR3 length: 15 amino acids. CDR3 nucleotide sequence: TGTGCCAGCAGTTCTCGGAACTCCCCGGCGGGGGAGCAGTACTTC. Residues: CASSSRNSPAGEQYF.

This sequence joins TRBV11-3 and TRBJ2-5; TRBD2 agrees at 9 bases. Germline V gives CDR1 SGHNT, CDR2 YENEEA. The CDR3 is made up of 17 amino acids. The ends lost 7 bases at V and 6 bases at J; junction bases unmatched: 18. The CDR3 sequence: CASTLTGREGRFQTQYF. The CDR3 nucleotides read TGTGCCAGCACCCTAACAGGGCGGGAGGGCCGATTCCAGACCCAGTACTTC.

The rearrangement joins TRBV5-4 to TRBJ2-2, with 10 bases identical to TRBD1. The CDR3 runs 15 residues. The germline gives CDR1 SGHNT, CDR2 YYREEE (reference sequence). J lost 6 bases, V lost 4 bases, and 6 bases had no gene match. The CDR3 region has the DNA TGTGCCAGCAGCCCGACAGGGGGCGTCGCCGGGGAGCTGTTTTTT. The encoded protein is CASSPTGGVAGELFF. Full variable domain (outside the CDR3, taken from reference TRBV5-4 and TRBJ2-2): ETGVTQSPTHLIKTRGQQVTLRCSSQSGHNTVSWYQQALGQGPQFIFQYYREEENGRGNFPPRFSGLQFPNYSSELNVNALELDDSALYLCASSPTGGVAGELFFGEGSRLTVL.